Below, one T cell receptor beta chain is given with its context. The target antigen is unknown. Molecular-barcoded quantitative 5'-RACE produced these TCR beta libraries. TCRdb reanalysed the 5' RACE reads using MiXCR and keeps one entry per CDR3 protein. The repertoire holds 150,000 to 200,000 distinct CDR3 sequences, 10% to 15% seen once, with approximately 11% in the top ten. These data belong to a study of CD8 T cells in ankylosing spondylitis. The study, taken as a whole, reports: Reportedly, matched ankylosing spondylitis synovial fluid was significantly enriched for disease-linked clones. A TCR beta motif made of several highly homologous variants seemed typical of ankylosing spondylitis blood.

Trimming took off 2 bases at V and 0 bases at J, with 9 bases between the two ends. Germline V lookup: CDR1 SGHRS, CDR2 YFSETQ. CDR3 length equals 16 residues. V usage is TRBV5-1 and J usage is TRBJ2-6; D possibly corresponds to TRBD2 (6 bases). This TCR derives from a female donor with ankylosing spondylitis or in good health (not recorded which). The sequencing input was blood, either unsorted or a sorted T cell fraction (not recorded which). The CDR3 DNA reads TGCGCCAGCAGCTTAGGAGGGTCCTCTGGGGCCAACGTCCTGACTTTC. Translating gives CASSLGGSSGANVLTF.